This entry features one TCR beta chain sequence. This clone was seen a few times. The target of this receptor is not known. Base qualities are missing; no much larger clone stands one base away. CDR1 and CDR2, per the germline V gene, are KGHSH and LQKENI. From cysteine to phenylalanine, the CDR3 is 21 amino acids long. The read is trimmed to its CDR3 DNA, 63 bases read in frame from base 1. Compared with germline, V lacks 2 bases and J lacks 2 bases; bases without a gene match: 12. What the time point label conveys for this sample: baseline before first vaccination. The vaccinee samples were drawn from two UK trials, COV001 and COV002, one of which was a single-blind randomized controlled phase 2/3 trial testing AZD1222 (ChAdOx1 nCoV-19) in healthy adults. For TCRbeta chain sequencing, PBMC samples were collected from trial participants at day 0 and at day 28 after the second dose. The sample originates from a study of T cell responses to AZD1222 COVID-19 vaccine (dated by TCRdb to the early 2020s). At the level of the whole study: AZD1222 recipients with second doses at about 4 weeks or about 12 weeks were pooled, because spike-specific TCR depth and breadth did not differ between schedules. TCR sequencing was performed for about 240 trial participants, of whom 200 to 220 were given two doses of AZD1222 and approximately 25 were given two doses of MenACWY control vaccine. Enrollment into the trials was organized by age into subgroups of 18-55, 56-69 and 70-plus years, and those subgroups contained roughly 150, 30 and 60 TCR-sequenced participants, respectively. The study at large found these results: In the small 56-69-year group, the increase in depth fell short of significance, most likely because of low power. After two AZD1222 doses, spike-specific TCR breadth and depth were significantly higher than at day 0 and than in MenACWY recipients. Because no day 14 peak-response samples were available, repertoires were characterized only after the peak T cell response. Participants were mostly white British and included more females than males, and it was suggested by the authors that clonal diversity may have been underestimated. Reportedly, close to half of the unique spike-specific TCRs recognized epitopes lying outside the regions that are mutated in the B.1.351 and B.1.1.7 variants. CD4 TCRs associated with the vaccine covered the entire spike protein, and the dominant responses were in regions 160-218 and 743-854. Conclusions about previously exposed vaccinees are limited, since just 6 or 7 AZD1222 recipients were seropositive for SARS-CoV-2 at baseline.

The CDR3 regions of human TCRbeta chains were analyzed by immunosequencing. The published analysis was carried out like this. Repertoire TCRs were checked for matches against a reference library of SARS-CoV-2-specific TCRs that had been generated using the MIRA antigen-specificity platform. Breadth was defined as the fraction of unique TCRs that were SARS-CoV-2-associated, and depth was defined as the fraction of total T cells that were SARS-CoV-2-associated. Using the MIRA data, each spike-specific TCR was assigned both to the spike region to which the TCR was reactive and to a CD4 or CD8 class. Log10-transformed breadth and depth values were compared by one-way ANOVA with Sidak's multiple comparisons tests. Sourced from immuneACCESS, this table was stored by TCRdb with only in-frame sequences that have V and J called. A share of the clones is absent; for the studies checked, an unresolved V gene accounts for under half, and the remainder has no known explanation. That table supplies the V and J calls and clone size; D and trimming were determined from the DNA. The sample profile shows roughly 70,000 clones; roughly 85% of them were found once. Of the sample, about 20% falls within the top ten clones.

The TCR sequence derives from an adult in good health. The chain uses TRBV18 and TRBJ2-2, and TRBD2 aligns with 15 junction nucleotides. Here the sequenced sample was peripheral blood, taken on day 0 of AZD1222 vaccination. The nucleotide sequence reads TGTGCCAGCTCACCAGGACTAGCGGGGGGGCCGGGCCGACCCAACACCGGGGAGCTGTTTTTT. This codes for CASSPGLAGGPGRPNTGELFF.